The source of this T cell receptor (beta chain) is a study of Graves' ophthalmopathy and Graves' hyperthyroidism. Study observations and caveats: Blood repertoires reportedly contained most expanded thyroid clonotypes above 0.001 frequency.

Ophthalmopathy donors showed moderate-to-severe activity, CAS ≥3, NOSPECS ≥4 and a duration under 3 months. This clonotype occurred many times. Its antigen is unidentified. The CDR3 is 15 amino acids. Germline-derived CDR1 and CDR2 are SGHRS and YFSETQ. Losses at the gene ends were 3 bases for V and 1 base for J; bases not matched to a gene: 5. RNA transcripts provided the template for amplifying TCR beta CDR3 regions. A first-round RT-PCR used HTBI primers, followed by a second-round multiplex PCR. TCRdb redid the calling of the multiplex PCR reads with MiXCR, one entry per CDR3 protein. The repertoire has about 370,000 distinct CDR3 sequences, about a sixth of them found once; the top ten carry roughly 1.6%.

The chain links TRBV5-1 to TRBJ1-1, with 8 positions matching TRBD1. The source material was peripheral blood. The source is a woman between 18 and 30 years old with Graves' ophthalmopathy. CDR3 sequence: CASSSGQGTNTEAFF. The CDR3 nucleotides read TGCGCCAGCAGCTCCGGACAGGGAACGAACACTGAAGCTTTCTTT.